This T cell receptor beta chain was retrieved from a study of CD8 T cells in Susac syndrome. The CDR3 has 14 residues. CDR1 SGHTA and CDR2 FQGNSA come from the germline V gene. The germline V and J ends were trimmed by 3 bases and 6 bases, with 12 bases remaining between them. Random hexamers were used to reverse transcribe about 0.5 to 1 ug of RNA. TCRdb passed the immunoSEQ multiplex PCR reads through MiXCR, listing each CDR3 protein once. The sample lists more than 150,000 distinct CDR3 sequences, 92% occurring once. The sample comprised CD4+ T cells from PBMCs. The sequence was obtained from a human donor in good health. This chain links TRBV7-2 with TRBJ2-1, with D maybe TRBD1 (6 bases). DNA of the CDR3: TGTGCCAGCAGCTTGAGGCAGGACAGCAATGAGCAGTTCTTC. Translating it yields CASSLRQDSNEQFF.